This T cell receptor (beta chain) is from a study of T cell responses to AZD1222 COVID-19 vaccine. Study-wide results and caveats: White British people made up most donors, females outnumbered males, and clonal diversity was possibly underestimated. An increase in Spike-specific TCR breadth and depth was observed after two AZD1222 doses.

TCRdb keeps only in-frame clones here, not all; method: immunoSEQ multiplex PCR. Altogether 120,000 to 150,000 clones are present, roughly nine tenths being singletons, with the ten largest covering roughly 7.5%. The CDR3 spans 14 residues. V dropped 10 bases and J dropped 1 base, with 16 bases sitting between them. The germline V gene has CDR1 SNHLY and CDR2 FYNNEI. Worth noting for this clone: Its antigen is unknown.

The input for sequencing was peripheral blood, taken 28 days after the second dose of the MenACWY control vaccine. This TCR was recovered from an adult who received the MenACWY meningococcal vaccine as a control. The chain combines TRBV2 with TRBJ1-1, with D perhaps matching TRBD1 (5 bases). CDR3 in DNA: TGTGCCACCGCAACCGGGACCGCGAACACTGAAGCTTTCTTT. Translating gives CATATGTANTEAFF.